This record looks at one T cell receptor (beta chain) sequence and its context. No antigen is known for it. Assays covered some 98,000 TCR templates per sample. Some clones are missing from TCRdb's copy, which holds only in-frame ones; the method was immunoSEQ multiplex PCR. This table has tens of thousands of clones, 93% appearing once. This sample stems from a study of siplizumab effects on memory and regulatory T cells. Notes on the study in general: Naive T cells were seen as more diverse than memory cells and as major alloresponse contributors. Sequences that were alloreactive and traceable to unstimulated CD4+ memory cells were significantly reduced by siplizumab.

CDR1 is SGHVS and CDR2 is FQNEAQ in the germline V gene. V dropped 4 bases and J dropped 7 bases, with 14 bases sitting between them. This CDR3 spans 13 amino acids. Sequencing input: CD8+ T cells sorted from blood. The chain employs TRBV7-8 and TRBJ2-7; the D is unclear. The clonotype comes from a human donor in good health. CDR3 sequence (DNA): TGTGCCAGCAGCTGGACGGGTCCGGGTGAGCAGTACTTC. Encoded protein: CASSWTGPGEQYF.